This T cell receptor beta chain was observed in a study of TIL therapy for anti-PD-1-resistant metastatic lung cancer. Study summary: Tumors carried a median roughly 1.5 non-synonymous mutations per megabase.

CDR1 and CDR2 (germline): GTSNPN, SVGIG (reference sequence). The V gene lost 2 bases and the J gene lost 9 bases, with 14 bases spanning the gap. The CDR3 extends over 13 amino acids. Sequencing used immunoSEQ v3. TCRdb keeps only in-frame clones here, not all; method: immunoSEQ multiplex PCR. There are more than 12,000 clones in the sample; about 83% occur only once, and more than 0.8% lies in the top ten. Only one count was recorded for this clone. The time point denotes: pre-treatment sample, taken before nivolumab and TIL therapy. Stage 4 NSCLC adults joined between October 2017 and January 2020. The source was blood, collected at baseline. V gene TRBV30 combines with J gene TRBJ1-5; D is perhaps TRBD1 (6 bases). The TCR was taken from a person between 30 and 79 years old with non-small cell lung cancer. CDR3 amino acids: CAWSSAGGRPQHF. The CDR3 DNA sequence: TGTGCCTGGAGTTCTGCGGGGGGCCGGCCCCAGCATTTT. The full variable domain, its missing parts supplied by reference TRBV30 and TRBJ1-5, is SQTIHQWPATLVQPVGSPLSLECTVEGTSNPNLYWYRQAAGRGLQLLFYSVGIGQISSEVPQNLSASRPQDRQFILSSKKLLLSDSGFYLCAWSSAGGRPQHFGDGTRLSIL.